This T cell receptor (beta chain) came from a study of control samples from healthy donors and cancer patients (dated by TCRdb to 2020 to 2021). Comments on this clone: This clone's antigen is unknown. Nothing much larger sits one base from this clone, and base qualities are not available.

The germline V gene gives CDR1 as SGHVS and CDR2 as FQNEAQ. Including the terminal cysteine and phenylalanine, the CDR3 comprises 13 residues. Here the CDR3 DNA is all that survives: 39 bases in frame from base 1. Clipping removes 5 bases from V and 9 bases from J, with 10 as the unmatched junction base count. Library generation was performed with the immunoSEQ multiplex PCR assay. Drawn from immuneACCESS, this table holds only the in-frame rearrangements with V and J called that TCRdb kept. Clones are partly lost; checked studies trace under half to an unresolved V gene and leave the rest unexplained. A total of roughly 120,000 clones appear in this sample, around 89% of them only once. The top ten hold roughly 2.5% of the sample.

Material: blood. Here the chain combines TRBV7-8 and TRBJ2-7; TRBD1 fits 7 bases in the junction. This clonotype originated in a woman between 65 and 79 years old in good health. The DNA sequence is as follows: TGTGCCAGCAGCATCTCACAGGGGTCCGGGCAGTACTTC. Its amino acids are CASSISQGSGQYF. Reference TRBV7-8 and TRBJ2-7 genes cover what lies past the CDR3, so the full variable domain is GAGVSQSPRYKVAKRGQDVALRCDPISGHVSLFWYQQALGQGPEFLTYFQNEAQLDKSGLPSDRFFAERPEGSVSTLKIQRTQQEDSAVYLCASSISQGSGQYFGPGTRLTVT.